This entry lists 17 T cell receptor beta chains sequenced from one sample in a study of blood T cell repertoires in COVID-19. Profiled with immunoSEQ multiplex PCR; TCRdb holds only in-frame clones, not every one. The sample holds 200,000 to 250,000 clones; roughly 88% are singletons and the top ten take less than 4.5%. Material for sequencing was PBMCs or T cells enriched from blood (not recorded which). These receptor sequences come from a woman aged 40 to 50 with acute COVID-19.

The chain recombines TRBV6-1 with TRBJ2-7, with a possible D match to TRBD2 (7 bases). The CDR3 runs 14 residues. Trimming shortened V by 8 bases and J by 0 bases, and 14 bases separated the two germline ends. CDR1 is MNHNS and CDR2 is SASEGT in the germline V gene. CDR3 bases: TGTGCCAGCCGAAGGGGGAGGGACTCCTACGAGCAGTACGTC. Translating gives CASRRGRDSYEQYV.

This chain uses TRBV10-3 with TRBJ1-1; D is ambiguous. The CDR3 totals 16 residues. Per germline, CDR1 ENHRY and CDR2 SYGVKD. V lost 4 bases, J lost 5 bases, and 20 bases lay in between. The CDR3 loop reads CAISAGPLKGGTEAFF. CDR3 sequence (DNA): TGTGCCATCAGTGCCGGCCCTCTAAAGGGAGGTACTGAAGCTTTCTTT.

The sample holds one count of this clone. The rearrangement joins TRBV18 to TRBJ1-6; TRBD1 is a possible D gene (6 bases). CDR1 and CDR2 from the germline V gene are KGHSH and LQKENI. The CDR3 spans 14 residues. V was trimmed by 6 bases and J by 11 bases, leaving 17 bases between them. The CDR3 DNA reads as TGTGCCAGCTCTCTTAAACAGGGAAGTCCACCCCTCCACTTT. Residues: CASSLKQGSPPLHF.

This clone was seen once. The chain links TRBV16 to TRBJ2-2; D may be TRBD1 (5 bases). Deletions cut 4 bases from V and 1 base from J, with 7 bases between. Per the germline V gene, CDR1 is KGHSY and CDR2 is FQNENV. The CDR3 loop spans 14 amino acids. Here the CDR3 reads CASSLTGNTGELFF. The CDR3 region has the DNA TGTGCCAGCAGCCTTACAGGGAACACCGGGGAGCTGTTTTTT.

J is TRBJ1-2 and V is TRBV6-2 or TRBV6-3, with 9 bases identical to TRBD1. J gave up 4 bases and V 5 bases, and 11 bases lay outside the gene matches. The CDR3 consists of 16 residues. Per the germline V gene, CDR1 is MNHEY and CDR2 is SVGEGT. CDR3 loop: CASSGAGTGKGYGYTF. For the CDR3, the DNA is TGTGCCAGCAGTGGCGCCGGGACAGGGAAGGGCTATGGCTACACCTTC.

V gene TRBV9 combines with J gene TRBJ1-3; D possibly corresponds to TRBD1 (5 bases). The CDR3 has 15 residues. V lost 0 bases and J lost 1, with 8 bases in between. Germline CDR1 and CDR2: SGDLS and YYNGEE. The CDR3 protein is CASSVDKGSGNTIYF. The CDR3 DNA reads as TGTGCCAGCAGCGTAGACAAGGGGTCTGGAAACACCATATATTTT.

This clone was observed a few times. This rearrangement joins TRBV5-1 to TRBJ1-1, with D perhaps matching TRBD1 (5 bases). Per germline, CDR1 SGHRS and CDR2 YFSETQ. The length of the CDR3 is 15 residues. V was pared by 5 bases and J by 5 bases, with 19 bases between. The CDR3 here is CASSGEIAGRTEAFF. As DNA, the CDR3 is TGCGCCAGCAGTGGTGAGATTGCAGGGCGGACTGAAGCTTTCTTT. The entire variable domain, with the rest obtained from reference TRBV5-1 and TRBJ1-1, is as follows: KAGVTQTPRYLIKTRGQQVTLSCSPISGHRSVSWYQQTPGQGLQFLFEYFSETQRNKGNFPGRFSGRQFSNSRSEMNVSTLELGDSALYLCASSGEIAGRTEAFFGQGTRLTVV.

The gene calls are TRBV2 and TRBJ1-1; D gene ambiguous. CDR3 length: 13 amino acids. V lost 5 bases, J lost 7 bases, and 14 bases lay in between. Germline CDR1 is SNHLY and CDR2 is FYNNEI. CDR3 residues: CASSPNRILEAFF. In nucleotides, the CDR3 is TGTGCCAGCAGTCCTAACAGAATACTTGAAGCTTTCTTT.

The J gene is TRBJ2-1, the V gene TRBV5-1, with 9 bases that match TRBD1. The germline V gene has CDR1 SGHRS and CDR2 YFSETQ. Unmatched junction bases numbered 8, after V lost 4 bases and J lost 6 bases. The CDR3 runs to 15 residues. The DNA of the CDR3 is TGCGCCAGCAGCGTGGATCTGACAGGGGGCAATGAGCAGTTCTTC. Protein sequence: CASSVDLTGGNEQFF. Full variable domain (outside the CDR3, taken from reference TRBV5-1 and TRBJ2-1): KAGVTQTPRYLIKTRGQQVTLSCSPISGHRSVSWYQQTPGQGLQFLFEYFSETQRNKGNFPGRFSGRQFSNSRSEMNVSTLELGDSALYLCASSVDLTGGNEQFFGPGTRLTVL.

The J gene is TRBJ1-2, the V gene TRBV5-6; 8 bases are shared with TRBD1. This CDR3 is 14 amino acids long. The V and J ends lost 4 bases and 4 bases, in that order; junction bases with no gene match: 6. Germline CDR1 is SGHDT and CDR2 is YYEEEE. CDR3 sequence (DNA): TGTGCCAGCAGCCCGATCGGGACAGGCTATGGCTACACCTTC. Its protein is CASSPIGTGYGYTF.

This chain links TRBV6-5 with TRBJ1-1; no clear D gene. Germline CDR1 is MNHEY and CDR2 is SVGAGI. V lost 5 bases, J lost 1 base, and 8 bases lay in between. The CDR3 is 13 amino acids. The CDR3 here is CASSQWPNTEAFF. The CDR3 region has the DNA TGTGCCAGCAGTCAGTGGCCGAACACTGAAGCTTTCTTT.

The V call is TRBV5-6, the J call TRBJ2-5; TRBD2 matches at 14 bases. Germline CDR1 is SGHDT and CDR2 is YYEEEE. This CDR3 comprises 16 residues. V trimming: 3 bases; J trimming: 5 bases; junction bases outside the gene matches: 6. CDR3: CASSSRLAGGLETQYF. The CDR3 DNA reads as TGTGCCAGCAGCTCCCGACTAGCGGGGGGGCTGGAGACCCAGTACTTC.

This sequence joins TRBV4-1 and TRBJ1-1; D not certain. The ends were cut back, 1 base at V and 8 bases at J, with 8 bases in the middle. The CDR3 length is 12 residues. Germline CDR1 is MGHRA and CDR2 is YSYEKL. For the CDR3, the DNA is TGCGCCAGCAGCCAAGCCGGGAGAGAAGCTTTCTTT. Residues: CASSQAGREAFF.

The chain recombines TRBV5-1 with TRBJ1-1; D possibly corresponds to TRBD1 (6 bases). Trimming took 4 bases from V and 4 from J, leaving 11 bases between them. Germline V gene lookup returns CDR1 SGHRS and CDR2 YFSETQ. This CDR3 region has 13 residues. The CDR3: CASSPAGATEAFF. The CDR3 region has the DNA TGCGCCAGCAGCCCCGCGGGGGCCACTGAAGCTTTCTTT.

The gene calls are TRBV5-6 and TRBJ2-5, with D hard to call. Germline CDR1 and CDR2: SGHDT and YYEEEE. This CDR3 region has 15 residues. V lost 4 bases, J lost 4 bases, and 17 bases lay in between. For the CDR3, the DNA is TGTGCCAGCAGCGAAGAGACTGGCCCACTAGAGACCCAGTACTTC. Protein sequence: CASSEETGPLETQYF. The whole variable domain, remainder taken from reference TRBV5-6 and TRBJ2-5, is DAGVTQSPTHLIKTRGQQVTLRCSPKSGHDTVSWYQQALGQGPQFIFQYYEEEERQRGNFPDRFSGHQFPNYSSELNVNALLLGDSALYLCASSEETGPLETQYFGPGTRLLVL.

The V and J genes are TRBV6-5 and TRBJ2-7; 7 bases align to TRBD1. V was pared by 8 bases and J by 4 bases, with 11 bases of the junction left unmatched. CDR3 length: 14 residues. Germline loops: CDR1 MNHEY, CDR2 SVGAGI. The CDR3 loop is CASARGRVLYEQYF. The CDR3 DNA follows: TGTGCCAGCGCAAGGGGGCGTGTTTTGTACGAGCAGTACTTC.

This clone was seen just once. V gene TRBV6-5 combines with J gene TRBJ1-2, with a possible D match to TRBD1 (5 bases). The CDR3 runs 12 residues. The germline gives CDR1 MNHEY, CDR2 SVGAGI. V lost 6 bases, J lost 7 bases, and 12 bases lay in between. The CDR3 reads CASRGTGVGYTF. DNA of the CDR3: TGTGCCAGCAGGGGCACAGGCGTTGGCTACACCTTC.